These 19 T cell receptor beta chains were all obtained from the same sample, sequenced in a study of T and B cells in COVID-19 patients. BIOMED2 TRB-A/B primer pools were used in multiplex TRB PCR. TCRdb redid the calling of the multiplex PCR reads with MiXCR, one entry per CDR3 protein. The sample includes roughly 1,500 distinct CDR3 sequences, 25% to 30% of them seen just once. From blood, about 220-500 ng of genomic DNA served as TRB template. The sample taken for sequencing was blood. The receptors shown here come from a human donor with active COVID-19.

The chain recombines TRBV11-1 with TRBJ2-3; 8 bases fit TRBD1. The CDR3 extends over 15 amino acids. The germline V gene has CDR1 SGHAT and CDR2 FQDESV (reference sequence). V shed 4 bases and J 6 bases; nucleotides not matched to a gene: 9. The CDR3 sequence is CASSSRTGFTDTQYF. The CDR3 DNA follows: TGTGCCAGCAGCTCCCGGACAGGGTTTACGGATACGCAGTATTTT.

This clonotype was found a few times. This chain links TRBV29-1 with TRBJ2-3; TRBD2 matches 8 bases. CDR3 size: 13 residues. Per the germline V gene, CDR1 is SQVTM and CDR2 is ANQGSEA. Germline trimming cut 6 bases from V and 3 bases from J; bases unmatched to any gene: 5. The CDR3 reads CSVTGGRTDTQYF. Here the CDR3 DNA reads TGCAGCGTGACGGGCGGGAGGACAGATACGCAGTATTTT.

This clonotype is categorized as medium-sized. The chain combines TRBV6-1 with TRBJ1-5; 7 nucleotides line up with TRBD1. CDR3 size: 15 residues. V was pared by 5 bases and J by 1 base, with 5 bases of the junction left unmatched. From germline, CDR1 is MNHNS and CDR2 SASEGT. The CDR3 bases are TGTGCCAGCAGTTCAGGGGGGGGGAGCAATCAGCCCCAGCATTTT. Amino acids: CASSSGGGSNQPQHF.

By sample share, this clonotype is medium-sized (0.01 to 0.1%). V gene TRBV19 combines with J gene TRBJ2-5; D not certain. This CDR3 contains 15 residues. The germline CDR1 and CDR2 sequences are LNHDA and SQIVND (reference sequence). The V gene lost 3 bases and the J gene lost 5 bases, with 16 bases spanning the gap. CDR3 nucleotides: TGTGCCAGTAGTATTTACAGATCGGAGAAGGAGACCCAGTACTTC. Residues: CASSIYRSEKETQYF.

This chain links TRBV7-3 with TRBJ2-5, with D perhaps TRBD2 (6 bases). Looked up from germline, CDR1 is SGHTA and CDR2 is FQGTGA. Trimming shortened V by 5 bases and J by 4 bases, and 11 bases separated the two germline ends. The CDR3 is 13 amino acids. The CDR3 sequence is CASSLTRTETQYF. CDR3 nucleotide sequence: TGTGCCAGCAGCCTGACTAGGACAGAGACCCAGTACTTC.

This clonotype has a handful of counts. J is TRBJ2-2 and V is TRBV19; TRBD2 matches 12 bases. The CDR3 spans 17 residues. Germline-derived CDR1 and CDR2 are LNHDA and SQIVND (reference sequence). The ends lost 7 bases at V and 4 bases at J; junction bases unmatched: 10. The CDR3 nucleotides read TGTGCCAGTACCCCGACTAGCGGGAGTAAGGGCACCGGGGAGCTGTTTTTT. Its translation: CASTPTSGSKGTGELFF.

The chain is built from TRBV11-1 and TRBJ2-7; 7 bases are a match to TRBD2. Germline V lookup: CDR1 SGHAT, CDR2 FQDESV (reference sequence). The V gene end was trimmed by 6 bases and the J gene end by 6 bases; junction bases not matched to a gene: 8. The CDR3 runs to 13 residues. CDR3 amino acids: CASSLAEGLEQYF. CDR3 coding DNA: TGTGCCAGCAGTCTAGCGGAGGGGCTCGAGCAGTACTTC.

The rearrangement uses TRBV20-1 and TRBJ2-1, with no clear D. The CDR3 extends over 12 amino acids. The V gene's germline CDR1 is DFQATT and CDR2 SNEGSKA (reference sequence). With 0 bases removed from V and 7 bases from J, the gap between germline ends came to 7 bases. The CDR3 DNA reads as TGCAGTGCTAGAGAAGGGATGAATGAGCAGTTCTTC. Its protein product is CSAREGMNEQFF.

The sample holds a few counts of this clonotype. The chain uses TRBV10-3 and TRBJ2-7; 14 bases are shared with TRBD2. The junction had 8 bases not matched to a gene; V was cut back by 6 bases and J by 4 bases. CDR3 length: 16 residues. Per germline, CDR1 ENHRY and CDR2 SYGVKD. The CDR3 region is CAISGTSGSHQYEQYF. CDR3 coding DNA: TGTGCCATCAGCGGGACTAGCGGGAGTCACCAGTACGAGCAGTACTTC.

This clonotype is medium-sized. The rearrangement uses TRBV5-6 and TRBJ2-2; perhaps TRBD1 as D (6 bases). CDR3 length: 18 amino acids. Germline V gene sequence: CDR1 SGHDT, CDR2 YYEEEE. The germline V and J ends were trimmed by 3 bases and 0 bases, with 18 bases remaining between them. The DNA of the CDR3 is TGTGCCAGCAGCTCACGTACAGGGCCTATTTCGAACACCGGGGAGCTGTTTTTT. Amino acids: CASSSRTGPISNTGELFF.

This clonotype is labeled as medium-sized. The chain combines TRBV18 with TRBJ1-1; 7 bases are a match to TRBD1. Germline V lookup: CDR1 KGHSH, CDR2 LQKENI. The CDR3 runs 17 residues. The trim removed 1 base at V and 1 base at J, leaving 9 bases unmatched. The CDR3 here is CASSPLPSGTENTEAFF. CDR3 coding DNA: TGTGCCAGCTCACCACTCCCTTCGGGGACAGAGAACACTGAAGCTTTCTTT.

This clonotype is deemed medium-sized. The chain carries TRBV29-1 and TRBJ1-1; weak D call: TRBD1 (5 bases). This CDR3 is 15 amino acids long. The germline V and J ends were trimmed by 3 bases and 2 bases, with 16 bases remaining between them. Germline CDR1 reads SQVTM; CDR2 reads ANQGSEA. DNA of the CDR3: TGCAGCGTTGATGCCCAGGGCGGTTCCAACACTGAAGCTTTCTTT. Residues: CSVDAQGGSNTEAFF.

The V gene is TRBV20-1, the J gene TRBJ2-1, with 9 bases identical to TRBD1. The junction had 7 bases not matched to a gene; V was cut back by 5 bases and J by 5 bases. The CDR3 contains 14 residues. Per germline, CDR1 DFQATT and CDR2 SNEGSKA (reference sequence). The CDR3 loop is CSASDRGGHNEQFF. In DNA form, the CDR3 reads TGCAGTGCTTCAGACAGGGGGGGTCACAATGAGCAGTTCTTC.

This clonotype ranks as medium-sized (0.01 to 0.1%). The rearrangement uses TRBV12-3 or TRBV12-4 and TRBJ2-3; D possibly corresponds to TRBD2 (6 bases). The V gene lost 5 bases and the J gene lost 3 bases, with 15 bases spanning the gap. The CDR3 covers 15 residues. Here the CDR3 DNA reads TGTGCCAGCAGTCCGACCCTCCGGGGGACAGATACGCAGTATTTT. Its translation is CASSPTLRGTDTQYF.

The gene calls are TRBV21-1 and TRBJ2-6; the table gives TRBD1 as D, unverified against the DNA. TRBV21-1 is a pseudogene. This CDR3 has 15 amino acids. This CDR3 is CASSQRAWGANVLTF. For the CDR3, the DNA is TGTGCCAGCTCGCAGAGGGCGTGGGGGGCCAACGTCCTGACTTTC.

The count of this clonotype is one. This chain joins TRBV27 and TRBJ2-2, with 12 bases aligning to TRBD2. Germline assignment: CDR1 MNHEY and CDR2 SMNVEV (reference sequence). V shed 3 bases, J shed 4 bases, and the junction held 9 bases outside the gene matches. The CDR3 consists of 18 residues. CDR3 amino acids: CASSFATSGSKGTGELFF. The DNA of the CDR3 is TGTGCCAGCAGTTTTGCGACTAGCGGGAGTAAGGGCACCGGGGAGCTGTTTTTT.

This clonotype is large in the sample. The chain employs TRBV12-3 or TRBV12-4 and TRBJ2-1; D gene unclear. The V and J ends lost 6 bases and 2 bases respectively, with 14 bases between them. This CDR3 region has 15 residues. The CDR3 bases are TGTGCCAGCAGCCCTGGACCCTCCGCCTACAATGAGCAGTTCTTC. Residues: CASSPGPSAYNEQFF.

The chain employs TRBV6-4 and TRBJ1-6, with 7 bases aligning to TRBD1. The germline gives CDR1 MRHNA, CDR2 SNTAGT. V was clipped by 3 bases and J by 4 bases; unmatched bases: 3. The CDR3 consists of 15 residues. In DNA, the CDR3 is TGTGCCAGCAGTGAACAGGGGCAGTATAATTCACCCCTCCACTTT. Its protein is CASSEQGQYNSPLHF.

There are a few counts of this clonotype. The chain employs TRBV12-3 or TRBV12-4 and TRBJ2-6; D perhaps matches TRBD1 (6 bases). V was cut by 3 bases and J by 3 bases, with 18 bases left in between. The CDR3 extends over 18 amino acids. CDR3 region: CASSFSAGALGGANVLTF. The DNA of the CDR3 is TGTGCCAGCAGTTTCAGTGCAGGGGCCCTTGGTGGGGCCAACGTCCTGACTTTC.